In its sample, the clone carrying this T cell receptor beta chain is medium-sized. Antigen: not known. Germline CDR1 is MNHEY and CDR2 is SVGEGT. Between the trimmed V and J ends, which lost 4 bases and 7 bases, there was a span of 19 bases. The CDR3 is made up of 15 amino acids. Unique molecular identifiers were incorporated when the TCRbeta library was constructed. Each CDR3 protein gets one entry after TCRdb re-called the PCR reads with MiXCR. The table shows some 26,000 distinct CDR3 sequences, with about a sixth occurring only once. The sample is drawn from a study of T-cell reconstitution after alpha-beta-depleted transplantation in children. Study results and caveats: Newly produced T cells mostly accounted for T-cell counts and diversity one year post-transplant. Some patients' high day-60 TCRbeta diversity was traced to surviving recipient T cells and thymic progenitors. Reported findings indicate that, about two months after transplant, alpha-beta T cells came from several hundred expanded clones, which were derived from non-depleted graft cells.

Sequencing was performed on PBMCs, mostly from graft donor cells, taken 60 days after TCRalphabeta/CD19-depleted stem cell transplant. This TCR was sampled from a male patient between 2 and 15 years old who had a stem cell transplant for acute lymphoblastic leukemia, so the T cells may come from the graft donor. This chain links TRBV6-2 or TRBV6-3 with TRBJ1-1, with D possibly being TRBD1 (6 bases). The CDR3 DNA is TGTGCCAGCAGTTCACCGGGACACAGACGAGATGAAGCTTTCTTT. As protein: CASSSPGHRRDEAFF.